The next 7 T cell receptor beta chains were all read from a single sample in a study of OX40 agonist ivuxolimab in advanced cancers. Profiling relied on immunoSEQ multiplex PCR, and the TCRdb table lists in-frame clones only, not all of them. The data show 100,000 or so clones, with about 93% seen just once and 0.81% held by the top ten. Sequenced material: CD4+ or CD8+ T cells sorted from blood, taken in a trial of the OX40 agonist ivuxolimab. The receptors come from an adult with an advanced solid tumor such as melanoma, head and neck, liver or kidney cancer.

The rearrangement uses TRBV10-3 and TRBJ1-1; the match to TRBD1 covers 8 bases. CDR1 and CDR2 (germline): ENHRY, SYGVKD. CDR3 size: 18 residues. The J segment lost 0 bases and the V segment lost 0 bases, leaving 9 bases of the junction unmatched. CDR3 protein: CAISESGGQVTMNTEAFF. CDR3 DNA sequence: TGTGCCATCAGTGAGTCCGGGGGACAGGTGACGATGAACACTGAAGCTTTCTTT.

CDR3 in DNA: TGTGCCAGCAGCTTAACACCGGGACTAGCGGCGCAGTATTTT. The encoded protein is CASSLTPGLAAQYF. The chain joins TRBV7-2 to TRBJ2-3; 11 bases align to TRBD2. V shed 2 bases and J 10 bases; nucleotides not matched to a gene: 5. The CDR3 has 14 residues. Germline CDR1 SGHTA, CDR2 FQGNSA.

As to this clone: Other nucleotide sequences in the sample specify the same CDR3. The V and J genes are TRBV6-5 and TRBJ1-1; D gene ambiguous. The ends were cut back, 7 bases at V and 8 bases at J, with 14 bases in the middle. The V gene's germline CDR1 is MNHEY and CDR2 SVGAGI. This CDR3 is 12 amino acids long. CDR3 DNA: TGTGCCAGCACCCCCGGGTCCCTCGAAGCTTTCTTT. It is translated as CASTPGSLEAFF.

V is TRBV7-3 and J is TRBJ2-3; 16 nucleotides line up with TRBD2. CDR1 is SGHTA, CDR2 FQGTGA, per germline. V trimming: 0 bases; J trimming: 4 bases; junction bases outside the gene matches: 10. This CDR3 is 20 amino acids long. CDR3 sequence (DNA): TGTGCCAGCAGCTTAACCCTCCCGGGACTAGCGGGAGGGTCTTCAGATACGCAGTATTTT. Residues: CASSLTLPGLAGGSSDTQYF.

The chain has TRBV7-2 and TRBJ1-2, with D possibly matching TRBD1 (6 bases). V was pared by 3 bases and J by 0 bases, with 14 bases between. The V gene's germline CDR1 is SGHTA and CDR2 FQGNSA. The CDR3 has 16 amino acids. The CDR3: CASSFPRGGPNYGYTF. DNA for the CDR3: TGTGCCAGCAGCTTTCCGAGGGGGGGTCCTAACTATGGCTACACCTTC. Full variable domain (missing parts from reference TRBV7-2 and TRBJ1-2): GAGVSQSPSNKVTEKGKDVELRCDPISGHTALYWYRQSLGQGLEFLIYFQGNSAPDKSGLPSDRFSAERTGGSVSTLTIQRTQQEDSAVYLCASSFPRGGPNYGYTFGSGTRLTVV.

The chain is built from TRBV11-3 and TRBJ2-7; 7 bases are a match to TRBD2. CDR3 length: 16 amino acids. CDR1 and CDR2 from the germline V gene are SGHNT and YENEEA. V was clipped by 5 bases and J by 4 bases; unmatched bases: 14. CDR3 region: CASSRRQGLAAYEQYF. The CDR3 DNA sequence: TGTGCCAGCAGCCGACGGCAAGGCCTAGCGGCGTACGAGCAGTACTTC.

The chain carries TRBV5-4 and TRBJ1-2, with D uncertain. V lost 6 bases to trimming and J lost 8 bases, with 14 bases between them. From germline, CDR1 is SGHNT and CDR2 YYREEE (reference sequence). The CDR3 covers 12 residues. CDR3 loop: CASTQPGFGYTF. The CDR3 DNA is TGTGCCAGCACCCAACCCGGGTTCGGCTACACCTTC.